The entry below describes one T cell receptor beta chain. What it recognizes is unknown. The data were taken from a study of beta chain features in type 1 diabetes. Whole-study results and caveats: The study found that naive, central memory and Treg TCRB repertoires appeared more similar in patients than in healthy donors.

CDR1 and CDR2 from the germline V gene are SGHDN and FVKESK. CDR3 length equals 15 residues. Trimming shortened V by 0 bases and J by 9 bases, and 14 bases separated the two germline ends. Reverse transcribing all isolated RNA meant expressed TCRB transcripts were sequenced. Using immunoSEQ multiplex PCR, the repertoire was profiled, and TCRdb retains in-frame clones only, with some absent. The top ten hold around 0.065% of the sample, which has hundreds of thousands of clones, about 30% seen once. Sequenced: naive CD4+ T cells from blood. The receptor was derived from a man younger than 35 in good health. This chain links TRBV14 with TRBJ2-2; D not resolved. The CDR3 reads CASSQDLSGGRELFF. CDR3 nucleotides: TGTGCCAGCAGCCAAGATCTCTCCGGTGGACGGGAGCTGTTTTTT.